This T cell receptor beta chain was identified during a study of a mutant IDH1 vaccine in newly diagnosed glioma (dated by TCRdb to about 2021). Some background on the complete study: Eight vaccinations were administered to patients in weeks 1, 3, 5, 7, 11, 15, 19 and 23, corresponding to visits V03 through V10. Vaccination started 4-6 weeks after radiotherapy alone, or was given together with temozolomide cycles in the groups whose treatment included chemotherapy. Of the approximately 33 treated patients, 62.5% were male and 37.5% were female, and a mean age of roughly 40 years was recorded. Before enrollment, most patients had been given radiochemotherapy with temozolomide as standard therapy, while the rest had received either radiotherapy alone or temozolomide alone. Peripheral blood was collected at six visits: V03 (baseline), V05, V07, V10, V12 and V13. Longitudinal TCRB deep sequencing was done for 25 to 30 treated patients, wherever samples were available for exploratory analyses.

Libraries came from the immunoSEQ multiplex PCR assay. Rearranged TCR beta chain sequences were amplified using the hsTCRB Kit according to the manufacturer's protocol. Sequencing of TCRB libraries was carried out on an Illumina MiSeq. In the original analysis: The proprietary platform of the kit vendor was used for demultiplexing, trimming and gene mapping. TCRdb's version of the immuneACCESS table is confined to in-frame rearrangements and falls short of the full clone set. An unresolved V gene accounts for under half of the shortfall where checked; the remainder is of unknown origin. The DNA was the basis for D and trimming; V, J and clone size are from that table. The sample table holds about 120,000 clones, of which around 80% were seen once. The top ten constitute 5.5% of the sample. According to the study, the label for this sample's time point signals: week 11, during vaccination. A 20-mer mutant IDH1 peptide at 300 micrograms in Montanide made up each vaccine dose, which was injected subcutaneously together with topical imiquimod. Donors had newly diagnosed WHO grade 3 or 4 IDH1-mutant astrocytomas with loss of nuclear ATRX. The samples were drawn from NOA16, a multicentre, single-arm, open-label phase I trial in Germany that tested a mutant IDH1 peptide vaccine in humans for the first time. Genomic DNA for TCRB sequencing was extracted from EDTA blood using the DNeasy Blood and Tissue Kit.

Study-wide findings and limitations: Selection of PBMC samples for TCRB deep sequencing was based on availability. Across multiple MHC alleles, vaccine-induced immune responses were seen in just over 90% of patients. No apparent relationship was observed between pseudoprogression and alterations in the top peripheral T cell clonotypes detected by TCRB sequencing. The authors noted that analyses of patient blood samples could not be reproduced because of sample limitations.

Regarding this clone: Its antigen target is currently unknown. No quality values exist for individual bases; no much larger clone is one base distant.

The CDR3 covers 13 residues, taking in both the cysteine and the phenylalanine. Only the CDR3 part of the read is kept: 39 bases, read in frame from the first base. CDR1 is given as SEHNR and CDR2 as FQNEAQ, both from the germline V gene (reference sequence). V is shortened by 1 base, J by 6 bases, and the region joining them spans 7 bases. The input for sequencing was PBMCs, taken from a glioma patient whose treatment included an IDH1 peptide vaccine. This TCR was sampled from a man between 40 and 49 years old with glioma. In this chain, TRBV7-9 is recombined with TRBJ2-1; a tentative D match to TRBD2 spans 5 bases. The CDR3 corresponds to CASSLGAGNEQFF. The DNA sequence is TGTGCCAGCAGCTTAGGGGCGGGCAATGAGCAGTTCTTC.